Presented here are 25 T cell receptor beta chains from one specimen sequenced in a study of shared clonotypes between healthy human individuals (dated by TCRdb to 2018 to 2021). The library was generated by the immunoSEQ multiplex PCR assay. This immuneACCESS table, as held by TCRdb, lists in-frame sequences with V and J called but not all clones. Of the missing ones, under half trace to an unresolved V gene in checked studies; the others have no known cause. Across this sample there are about 120,000 clones, with 68% seen only once. About 23% of the sample goes to the ten largest clones. The sequencing input was memory CD8+ T cells sorted from blood. The cell subset or site label corresponds to: CD45RO+ cells pooled with CCR7-negative TemRA cells. Receptor source: a woman in her twenties or thirties in good health.

V and J are TRBV7-9 and TRBJ2-7; TRBD1 matches at 8 bases. J gave up 5 bases and V 5 bases, and 11 bases lay outside the gene matches. In germline, CDR1 is SEHNR, CDR2 FQNEAQ (reference sequence). The CDR3 sequence is 15 residues long. CDR3: CASSPRTGTRNEQYF. In nucleotides, the CDR3 is TGTGCCAGCAGCCCCAGGACAGGGACGAGGAACGAGCAGTACTTC.

This chain uses TRBV19 with TRBJ2-2, with a weak D call TRBD1 (5 bases). Trimming cost V 3 bases and J 1 base, with 15 bases left between them. CDR3 length: 17 residues. Germline loops: CDR1 LNHDA, CDR2 SQIVND (reference sequence). The CDR3 loop reads CASSITGRSLNTGELFF. Written as DNA, the CDR3 is TGTGCCAGTAGTATTACAGGTCGGAGCTTGAACACCGGGGAGCTGTTTTTT.

The chain uses TRBV5-1 and TRBJ2-7; either TRBD1 or TRBD2 may fit D (5 bases each). Germline V gene data show CDR1 as SGHRS and CDR2 as YFSETQ. The CDR3 consists of 15 residues. Trimming left V 1 base short and J 5 bases short, with 16 bases between. CDR3 amino acids: CASSLLGLGTHEQYF. CDR3 sequence (DNA): TGCGCCAGCAGCTTGCTCGGACTGGGGACCCACGAGCAGTACTTC.

The rearrangement uses TRBV10-3 and TRBJ1-1; the D gene is possibly TRBD1 (5 bases). V was trimmed by 4 bases and J by 0 bases, leaving 9 bases between them. CDR1 and CDR2 (germline): ENHRY, SYGVKD. CDR3 size: 14 residues. The CDR3 here is CAISGQFMNTEAFF. DNA of the CDR3: TGTGCCATCAGTGGACAGTTCATGAACACTGAAGCTTTCTTT.

The chain couples TRBV2 to TRBJ2-5, with 8 bases lining up with TRBD1. The length of the CDR3 is 15 residues. J gave up 4 bases and V 6 bases, and 10 bases lay outside the gene matches. Germline CDR1 SNHLY, CDR2 FYNNEI. CDR3 in DNA: TGTGCCAGCAGATCCGACAGGGGTTCGTCAGAGACCCAGTACTTC. Residues: CASRSDRGSSETQYF. Full variable domain (outside the CDR3, taken from reference TRBV2 and TRBJ2-5): EPEVTQTPSHQVTQMGQEVILRCVPISNHLYFYWYRQILGQKVEFLVSFYNNEISEKSEIFDDQFSVERPDGSNFTLKIRSTKLEDSAMYFCASRSDRGSSETQYFGPGTRLLVL.

On this clone: The sample has other DNA sequences that encode this CDR3 too. The J gene is TRBJ1-3, the V gene TRBV10-3; D uncertain. Looked up from germline, CDR1 is ENHRY and CDR2 is SYGVKD. V shed 6 bases and J shed 4 bases, with 10 bases lying between them. The CDR3 is 13 residues long. The CDR3 DNA sequence: TGTGCCATCAGGGGCAGATCCGGAAACACCATATATTTT. This sequence encodes CAIRGRSGNTIYF.

This rearrangement joins TRBV2 to TRBJ2-2, with D maybe TRBD2 (5 bases). Trimming cost V 8 bases and J 2 bases, with 9 bases left between them. Germline V CDR1 and CDR2: SNHLY, FYNNEI. The CDR3 consists of 13 residues. The CDR3 DNA follows: TGTGCCAGCGTCGGGGTCAACACCGGGGAGCTGTTTTTT. This codes for CASVGVNTGELFF.

This clone was picked up a small number of times. The rearrangement uses TRBV2 and TRBJ2-4; 12 nucleotides agree with TRBD2. The length of the CDR3 is 15 residues. Germline CDR1 is SNHLY and CDR2 is FYNNEI. Trimming removed 6 bases from V and 6 bases from J; junction bases left unmatched: 6. Written as DNA, the CDR3 is TGTGCCAGCAGACTAGCGGGAGGTATAGGAAACATTCAGTACTTC. Its translation is CASRLAGGIGNIQYF. Using reference TRBV2 and TRBJ2-4 for the parts outside the CDR3, the full variable domain is EPEVTQTPSHQVTQMGQEVILRCVPISNHLYFYWYRQILGQKVEFLVSFYNNEISEKSEIFDDQFSVERPDGSNFTLKIRSTKLEDSAMYFCASRLAGGIGNIQYFGAGTRLSVL.

The chain couples TRBV5-4 to TRBJ2-4; the D gene is possibly TRBD1 (5 bases). CDR1 is SGHNT, CDR2 YYREEE, per germline (reference sequence). Trimming took off 2 bases at V and 0 bases at J, with 9 bases between the two ends. This CDR3 is 15 amino acids long. CDR3 amino acids: CASSLGHLAKNIQYF. In nucleotides, the CDR3 is TGTGCCAGCAGCTTAGGACACTTAGCCAAAAACATTCAGTACTTC.

The rearrangement links TRBV7-8 to TRBJ2-7; 12 positions agree with TRBD2. Germline trimming cut 5 bases from V and 0 bases from J; bases unmatched to any gene: 5. CDR3 size: 16 residues. Germline V gene data show CDR1 as SGHVS and CDR2 as FQNEAQ. The DNA for the CDR3 is TGTGCCAGCAGCGTCGGACTAGCGGGAAGCTCCTACGAGCAGTACTTC. Its protein is CASSVGLAGSSYEQYF.

This chain joins TRBV4-2 and TRBJ2-5; TRBD1 agrees at 12 bases. The CDR3 loop spans 16 amino acids. Germline CDR1 is LGHNA and CDR2 is YNFKEQ. V was pared by 4 bases and J by 4 bases, with 7 bases of the junction left unmatched. Here the CDR3 DNA reads TGTGCCAGCAGCCCGACCGGGACAGGGGGCGCAGAGACCCAGTACTTC. Its translation: CASSPTGTGGAETQYF.

The chain carries TRBV4-1 and TRBJ2-1; 10 bases agree with TRBD2. Germline-derived CDR1 and CDR2 are MGHRA and YSYEKL. V lost 1 base, J lost 0 bases, and 3 bases stayed unmatched. The CDR3 contains 17 residues. The CDR3 DNA reads TGCGCCAGCAGCCAAGGGACTAGCGGCATCTCCTACAATGAGCAGTTCTTC. Protein sequence: CASSQGTSGISYNEQFF.

CDR3 nucleotide sequence: TGTGCCAGCAGCCCCACCCGCGGCGGGACCCAGTACTTC. It encodes CASSPTRGGTQYF. The V gene is TRBV27, the J gene TRBJ2-5, with D hard to call. The CDR3 is 13 amino acids. From germline, CDR1 is MNHEY and CDR2 SMNVEV (reference sequence). Trimming pared 6 bases from V and 7 bases from J, leaving 15 bases between.

The CDR3, as DNA: TGTGCCAGCAGTTCCTGGACAGGGGAAATATTTGGGGCCAACGTCCTGACTTTC. Translation gives CASSSWTGEIFGANVLTF. V is TRBV28 and J is TRBJ2-6, with 9 bases identical to TRBD1. Germline V gene lookup returns CDR1 MDHEN and CDR2 SYDVKM. The CDR3 runs to 18 residues. The V and J ends lost 4 bases and 3 bases, in that order; junction bases with no gene match: 10.

This chain uses TRBV30 with TRBJ1-5; D might be TRBD1 (6 bases). Germline-derived CDR1 and CDR2 are GTSNPN and SVGIG (reference sequence). The CDR3 totals 14 residues. V lost 3 bases, J lost 3 bases, and 12 bases lay in between. CDR3 region: CAWSPGTNNQPQHF. CDR3 sequence (DNA): TGTGCCTGGAGCCCTGGGACAAACAATCAGCCCCAGCATTTT.

V gene TRBV25-1 combines with J gene TRBJ2-1; 9 bases line up with TRBD1. Germline V gene sequence: CDR1 MGHDK, CDR2 SYGVNS. V lost 3 bases to trimming and J lost 0 bases; unmatched junction nucleotides: 9. The CDR3 consists of 18 residues. The CDR3 reads CASSENRMDRGSYNEQFF. The CDR3 DNA sequence: TGTGCCAGCAGTGAGAATAGAATGGACAGGGGCTCCTACAATGAGCAGTTCTTC.

In its sample, this clone was seen many times. The chain has TRBV6-5 and TRBJ1-5; D gene uncertain. In germline, CDR1 is MNHEY, CDR2 SVGAGI. The CDR3 is 15 residues long. V dropped 4 bases and J dropped 2 bases, with 12 bases sitting between them. CDR3 region: CASSLAPSGNQPQHF. The CDR3 nucleotides read TGTGCCAGCAGTTTGGCCCCAAGTGGCAATCAGCCCCAGCATTTT.

This chain uses TRBV6-4 with TRBJ2-2; D remains unclear. V gave up 0 bases and J gave up 4 bases, with 6 bases separating them. The V gene's germline CDR1 is MRHNA and CDR2 SNTAGT. This CDR3 is 14 amino acids long. CDR3 residues: CASSDSVSTGELFF. DNA for the CDR3: TGTGCCAGCAGTGACTCTGTGTCCACCGGGGAGCTGTTTTTT.

The chain uses TRBV10-3 and TRBJ2-7; 7 nucleotides match TRBD1. The CDR3 spans 18 residues. J lost 3 bases, V lost 4 bases, and 18 bases had no gene match. From germline, CDR1 is ENHRY and CDR2 SYGVKD. CDR3 region: CAISVEGPWVYRGYEQYF. The CDR3 nucleotides read TGTGCCATCAGTGTCGAGGGTCCCTGGGTATACAGGGGCTACGAGCAGTACTTC.

This clone was counted only a few times. The V gene is TRBV29-1, the J gene TRBJ2-7; the match to TRBD1 covers 9 bases. The CDR3 extends over 15 amino acids. Germline trimming cut 4 bases from V and 6 bases from J; bases unmatched to any gene: 13. Germline V CDR1 and CDR2: SQVTM, ANQGSEA. CDR3 sequence reads: CSVGMIGTGSSEQYF. The CDR3 DNA reads TGCAGCGTTGGAATGATAGGGACAGGGAGTTCCGAGCAGTACTTC.

The rearrangement joins TRBV5-1 to TRBJ2-6, with D tentatively TRBD2 (5 bases). The V end was cut by 4 bases, the J end by 2 bases, with 10 bases between. This CDR3 has 15 residues. The V gene's germline CDR1 is SGHRS and CDR2 YFSETQ. CDR3 sequence: CASSTGEAGANVLTF. CDR3 bases: TGCGCCAGCAGCACCGGGGAAGCTGGGGCCAACGTCCTGACTTTC. Combining the CDR3 with reference TRBV5-1 and TRBJ2-6 gives the whole variable domain KAGVTQTPRYLIKTRGQQVTLSCSPISGHRSVSWYQQTPGQGLQFLFEYFSETQRNKGNFPGRFSGRQFSNSRSEMNVSTLELGDSALYLCASSTGEAGANVLTFGAGSRLTVL.

This clone occurred a few times. CDR3 nucleotide sequence: TGTGCCAGCAGTGAAGCCATTCCCCTAGCGGAGGTTAACAATGAGCAGTTCTTC. Translating gives CASSEAIPLAEVNNEQFF. The gene calls are TRBV2 and TRBJ2-1, with 7 bases identical to TRBD2. Germline V lookup: CDR1 SNHLY, CDR2 FYNNEI. V lost 0 bases to trimming and J lost 5 bases; unmatched junction nucleotides: 13. This CDR3 is 18 amino acids long.

The chain links TRBV13 to TRBJ2-3; D not certain. The germline V gene has CDR1 PRHDT and CDR2 FYEKMQ (reference sequence). The CDR3 extends over 12 amino acids. V shed 2 bases and J shed 6 bases, with 6 bases lying between them. CDR3: CASSLMRDTQYF. DNA for the CDR3: TGTGCCAGCAGCTTAATGCGGGATACGCAGTATTTT.

J is TRBJ2-3 and V is TRBV6-4, with TRBD2 as a possible D gene (5 bases). V gave up 2 bases and J gave up 5 bases, with 17 bases separating them. The germline CDR1 and CDR2 sequences are MRHNA and SNTAGT. CDR3 length: 16 residues. In DNA form, the CDR3 reads TGTGCCAGCAGTGACCTCTCGGGGAGTGGTAGAGATACGCAGTATTTT. Translating it yields CASSDLSGSGRDTQYF.

This chain uses TRBV19 with TRBJ1-4; possibly TRBD1 for D (6 bases). Germline V gene sequence: CDR1 LNHDA, CDR2 SQIVND (reference sequence). The CDR3 is 17 amino acids. Trimming took 5 bases from V and 8 from J, leaving 24 bases between them. The chain's CDR3 is CASSHDRKNFLGEKLFF. Here the CDR3 DNA reads TGTGCCAGTAGTCACGACAGGAAGAATTTTCTAGGGGAAAAACTGTTTTTT.